The rows below give T cell receptor beta chains drawn from one sample of a study of identical twins. MiXCR was run by TCRdb on the 5' RACE reads, yielding one entry per CDR3 protein. The sample shows around 490,000 distinct CDR3 sequences, nearly 15% of them seen only once. A further study also used this sample, focusing on yellow fever vaccine responses in identical twins.

The sequencing sample was made of CD4+ T cells sorted from blood. The receptors here all came from a woman between 18 and 30 years old in good health. The CDR3 runs from the conserved cysteine through the conserved F or W. D genes are given only for firm matches. The size field is filled for only some rows; it gives once, few, many or a size class.

j_call | d_call | v_call | clone_size | cdr3_nt | cdr3_aa
TRBJ2-1 | TRBD2 | TRBV15 | few | TGTGCCACCAGCAGAGCCCCCTTTAGCGGGAGAGACAATGAGCAGTTCTTC | CATSRAPFSGRDNEQFF
TRBJ2-5 | - | TRBV3-1 | few | TGTGCCAGCAGCCAAGAATTAGGAGGGAAACGAGAGACCCAGTACTTC | CASSQELGGKRETQYF
TRBJ2-5 | TRBD1 | TRBV5-1 | few | TGCGCCAGCAGCTTGTCGACGCAGGGGGATTTGGCCCAGTACTTC | CASSLSTQGDLAQYF
TRBJ2-1 | - | TRBV9 | few | TGTGCCAGCAGCGTAAGCCTAGCAAGTACCAATGAGCAGTTCTTC | CASSVSLASTNEQFF
TRBJ1-1 | - | TRBV6-2/TRBV6-3 | few | TGTGCCAGCAGTTACACCACGCCGAGGCAGGCGTCTCGTGAAGCTTTCTTT | CASSYTTPRQASREAFF
TRBJ2-5 | TRBD2 | TRBV12-3/TRBV12-4 | few | TGTGCCAGCAGTTTAGCGGGCGCGGGAGAAGGTCACCAAGAGACCCAGTACTTC | CASSLAGAGEGHQETQYF
TRBJ2-3 | - | TRBV25-1 | - | TGTGCCAGCAGCCTAGCGCTGAGTCACACAGATACGCAGTATTTT | CASSLALSHTDTQYF
TRBJ1-1 | - | TRBV12-3/TRBV12-4 | many | TGTGCCAGCAACCCTCGGGGCATGAACACTGAAGCTTTCTTT | CASNPRGMNTEAFF
TRBJ1-2 | - | TRBV5-1 | many | TGCGCCAGCAGCTCATCAGGGGATTTTGGCTACACCTTC | CASSSSGDFGYTF
TRBJ2-1 | - | TRBV4-1 | - | TGCGCCAGCAGCCAGCCCCTTTATGCACCTGGGCAGTTCTTC | CASSQPLYAPGQFF
TRBJ2-2 | - | TRBV5-6 | few | TGTGCCAGCAGCCGAGGTTCGGGCACCGGGGAGCTGTTTTTT | CASSRGSGTGELFF